The 23 T cell receptor beta chains presented below share a single source sample, sequenced in a study of post-analysis software for immune sequencing data. TCR beta libraries were prepared from cDNA with unique molecular identifiers. TCRdb recomputed calls from the PCR reads with MiXCR, one row per CDR3 protein. The table includes fewer than 700,000 distinct CDR3 sequences, roughly two fifths detected once. Study results and limitations: Relative to controls, patients had about five TRBV segments at higher frequency, with TRBV5-6, TRBV5-1 and TRBV20-1 among these.

Antigens of these TCRs are unknown. Input material: blood. The origin of the receptors is a girl aged 5 to 17 with multiple sclerosis.

The gene calls are TRBV2 and TRBJ1-2; TRBD1 agrees at 11 bases. The germline gives CDR1 SNHLY, CDR2 FYNNEI. The CDR3 consists of 13 residues. Losses at the gene ends were 8 bases for V and 7 bases for J; bases not matched to a gene: 6. Here the CDR3 DNA reads TGTGCCAGCTCCGGACAGGGGGCGCTTGGCTACACCTTC. This translates into CASSGQGALGYTF.

On this clonotype: A junction boundary mismatches the germline segment, possibly from a read error. The rearrangement uses TRBV5-1 and TRBJ2-7; 8 bases fit TRBD2. Germline V gene lookup returns CDR1 SGHRS and CDR2 YFSETQ. The CDR3 extends over 16 amino acids. The CDR3 loop is CASSLDVTGGIYEQYF. Written as DNA, the CDR3 is TGCGCCAGCAGTTTGGATGTAACGGGAGGGATCTACGAGCAGTACTTC.

The chain joins TRBV20-1 to TRBJ1-4; TRBD1 matches 9 bases. Trimming at V came to 3 bases and at J to 7 bases, leaving 12 bases not matched to a gene. The CDR3 runs 16 residues. Per germline, CDR1 DFQATT and CDR2 SNEGSKA (reference sequence). The DNA of the CDR3 is TGCAGTGCTAGGGTAAAGACCGGGACAGGGACTGAAAAACTGTTTTTT. Its translation is CSARVKTGTGTEKLFF.

The chain recombines TRBV11-2 with TRBJ2-1, with D perhaps TRBD1 or TRBD2 (6 bases each). Looked up from germline, CDR1 is SGHAT and CDR2 is FQNNGV. V was clipped by 8 bases and J by 7 bases, with 21 bases between them. CDR3 size: 15 residues. Here the CDR3 DNA reads TGTGCCAGCTCTCCTCGAAGGGGGGATGTGAATGAGCAGTTCTTC. This codes for CASSPRRGDVNEQFF.

This clonotype was detected a few times. This chain connects TRBV12-3 or TRBV12-4 to TRBJ2-7; 9 bases line up with TRBD1. This CDR3 has 15 residues. V gave up 6 bases and J gave up 3 bases; unmatched junction bases: 9. CDR3: CASSSWTGAFYEQYF. Written as DNA, the CDR3 is TGTGCCAGCAGCTCATGGACAGGGGCCTTCTACGAGCAGTACTTC.

This clonotype was detected once. V and J are TRBV7-2 and TRBJ2-7, with D unclear. V was shortened by 1 base and J by 0 bases, with 10 bases between the two germline ends. Germline assignment: CDR1 SGHTA and CDR2 FQGNSA. The CDR3 contains 15 residues. CDR3: CASSLGRYNSYEQYF. CDR3 nucleotides: TGTGCCAGCAGCTTAGGTCGGTACAACTCCTACGAGCAGTACTTC. Using reference TRBV7-2 and TRBJ2-7 for the parts outside the CDR3, the full variable domain is GAGVSQSPSNKVTEKGKDVELRCDPISGHTALYWYRQSLGQGLEFLIYFQGNSAPDKSGLPSDRFSAERTGGSVSTLTIQRTQQEDSAVYLCASSLGRYNSYEQYFGPGTRLTVT.

This chain joins TRBV10-3 and TRBJ2-5; a weak D match, TRBD1 (6 bases). Trimming cost V 2 bases and J 5 bases, with 12 bases left between them. The germline gives CDR1 ENHRY, CDR2 SYGVKD. The CDR3 extends over 14 amino acids. The CDR3 reads CAISEPQGKETQYF. The DNA for the CDR3 is TGTGCCATCAGTGAGCCCCAGGGGAAGGAGACCCAGTACTTC.

This clonotype was picked up a small number of times. V is TRBV6-4 and J is TRBJ1-2; 7 bases match TRBD1. The J segment lost 3 bases and the V segment lost 5 bases, leaving 9 bases of the junction unmatched. Germline V gene sequence: CDR1 MRHNA, CDR2 SNTAGT. The CDR3 length is 15 residues. The CDR3 DNA follows: TGTGCCAGCAGTCCAGCCGGGACAGCTGACTATGGCTACACCTTC. Translated, it gives CASSPAGTADYGYTF.

V usage is TRBV5-6 and J usage is TRBJ2-5, with D possibly being TRBD1 or TRBD2 (5 bases each). The CDR3 is 13 residues long. Trimming took off 3 bases at V and 4 bases at J, with 10 bases between the two ends. Per germline, CDR1 SGHDT and CDR2 YYEEEE. The CDR3 region has the DNA TGTGCCAGCAGCTCGGGACGGTCAGAGACCCAGTACTTC. Protein product: CASSSGRSETQYF.

This clonotype showed up just a few times. The CDR3 protein is CSVEEGTDTQYF. The CDR3 region has the DNA TGCAGCGTTGAAGAGGGCACAGATACGCAGTATTTT. The chain combines TRBV29-1 with TRBJ2-3; D is unresolved. V gave up 0 bases and J gave up 1 base, with 2 bases separating them. CDR1 is SQVTM, CDR2 ANQGSEA, per germline. CDR3 length: 12 residues.

V gene TRBV7-6 combines with J gene TRBJ2-1; TRBD2 matches at 10 bases. V lost 0 bases, J lost 6 bases, and 11 bases stayed unmatched. The CDR3 is 18 residues long. The germline V gene has CDR1 SGHVS and CDR2 FNYEAQ. As DNA, the CDR3 is TGTGCCAGCAGCTTAGCGCTGAGGGAGCGGGAGGGCCGCAATGAGCAGTTCTTC. Translating gives CASSLALREREGRNEQFF.

This clonotype was observed a few times. The rearrangement joins TRBV29-1 to TRBJ1-1; weak D call: TRBD1 (5 bases). The ends were cut back, 1 base at V and 6 bases at J, with 12 bases in the middle. This CDR3 spans 13 amino acids. Germline values: CDR1 SQVTM, CDR2 ANQGSEA. Here the CDR3 DNA reads TGCAGCGTTGAAGCGTTGGGGACTCCTGAAGCTTTCTTT. Translated: CSVEALGTPEAFF.

V gene TRBV5-1 combines with J gene TRBJ1-1; D may be TRBD1 (5 bases). The germline V and J ends were trimmed by 4 bases and 0 bases, with 13 bases remaining between them. Looked up from germline, CDR1 is SGHRS and CDR2 is YFSETQ. The CDR3 spans 15 residues. The CDR3 region is CASSTQTVVNTEAFF. CDR3 DNA sequence: TGCGCCAGCAGCACACAGACAGTAGTGAACACTGAAGCTTTCTTT.

A few counts support this clonotype. The genes are TRBV20-1 and TRBJ2-1, with no clear D. V gave up 2 bases and J gave up 5 bases, with 10 bases separating them. The CDR3 consists of 13 residues. Germline V gene data show CDR1 as DFQATT and CDR2 as SNEGSKA (reference sequence). The CDR3 nucleotides read TGCAGTGCTAGACAGAACTTTCACAATGAGCAGTTCTTC. This codes for CSARQNFHNEQFF.

In DNA, the CDR3 is TGTGCCAGCAGTGAACGCCCACACGGGAACTATGGCTACACCTTC. Residues: CASSERPHGNYGYTF. This chain links TRBV6-1 with TRBJ1-2, with unresolved D. CDR1 MNHNS and CDR2 SASEGT come from the germline V gene. Deletions cut 2 bases from V and 2 bases from J, with 12 bases between. CDR3 length: 15 amino acids.

This chain uses TRBV6-6 with TRBJ1-2; 10 bases match TRBD1. The CDR3 has 16 residues. Trimming removed 5 bases from V and 1 base from J; junction bases left unmatched: 7. The germline gives CDR1 MNHNY, CDR2 SVGAGI (reference sequence). Here the CDR3 DNA reads TGTGCCAGCAGTAGTTCCGGGACAGGGGTTAACTATGGCTACACCTTC. It translates to CASSSSGTGVNYGYTF.

CDR3 loop: CASSVGTDHYGYTF. CDR3 in DNA: TGTGCCAGCAGCGTAGGGACGGATCACTATGGCTACACCTTC. This sequence joins TRBV9 and TRBJ1-2, with unresolved D. Germline CDR1 reads SGDLS; CDR2 reads YYNGEE. V shed 0 bases and J shed 3 bases, with 9 bases lying between them. This CDR3 region has 14 residues.

The J gene is TRBJ2-3, the V gene TRBV11-2; TRBD1 is a possible D gene (6 bases). The length of the CDR3 is 17 residues. CDR1 SGHAT and CDR2 FQNNGV come from the germline V gene. The germline V and J ends were trimmed by 1 base and 4 bases, with 18 bases remaining between them. CDR3 sequence: CASSLARTASWSDTQYF. The CDR3 coding sequence is TGTGCCAGCAGCTTAGCTCGGACAGCGTCATGGTCAGATACGCAGTATTTT.

This clonotype is a singleton in its sample. The chain employs TRBV9 and TRBJ1-1, with D maybe TRBD1 (5 bases). V was clipped by 4 bases and J by 8 bases, with 15 bases between them. This CDR3 spans 13 amino acids. Germline CDR1 reads SGDLS; CDR2 reads YYNGEE. In DNA, the CDR3 is TGTGCCAGCAGCCCTTCCGGGACCGACGAAGCTTTCTTT. It translates to CASSPSGTDEAFF.

This sequence joins TRBV29-1 and TRBJ2-1; no reliable D call. Germline V gene data show CDR1 as SQVTM and CDR2 as ANQGSEA. The CDR3 covers 13 residues. V lost 7 bases and J 0 bases, leaving 10 bases between the germline ends. CDR3 DNA: TGCAGCGGGGCAATAAGCTCCTACAATGAGCAGTTCTTC. The encoded protein is CSGAISSYNEQFF.

For the CDR3, the DNA is TGTGCCAGCAGCGGAGGGACAGGGGGCGCCCATGGCTACACCTTC. Encoded protein: CASSGGTGGAHGYTF. The chain is built from TRBV11-2 and TRBJ1-2; 12 positions match TRBD1. V shed 5 bases and J 6 bases; nucleotides not matched to a gene: 7. CDR1 is SGHAT and CDR2 is FQNNGV in the germline V gene. The CDR3 totals 15 residues.

The V gene is TRBV5-1, the J gene TRBJ2-4; 9 nucleotides line up with TRBD1. The CDR3 is 18 amino acids. Germline lookup yields CDR1 SGHRS and CDR2 YFSETQ. The trim removed 4 bases at V and 1 base at J, leaving 12 bases unmatched. The CDR3 nucleotides are TGCGCCAGCAGCCCAGGCCCGGGACAGGGTGGGGCCAAAAACATTCAGTACTTC. Translating it yields CASSPGPGQGGAKNIQYF.

The chain uses TRBV14 and TRBJ2-5; D may be TRBD1 (5 bases). TRBJ2-7 explains the end of the DNA better; the J call may be wrong. Germline assignment: CDR1 SGHDN and CDR2 FVKESK. This CDR3 comprises 14 residues. The DNA for the CDR3 is TGTGCCAGCAGGTCCGGCAGGGCACACTACGAGCAGTACTTC. Amino acids: CASRSGRAHYEQYF.